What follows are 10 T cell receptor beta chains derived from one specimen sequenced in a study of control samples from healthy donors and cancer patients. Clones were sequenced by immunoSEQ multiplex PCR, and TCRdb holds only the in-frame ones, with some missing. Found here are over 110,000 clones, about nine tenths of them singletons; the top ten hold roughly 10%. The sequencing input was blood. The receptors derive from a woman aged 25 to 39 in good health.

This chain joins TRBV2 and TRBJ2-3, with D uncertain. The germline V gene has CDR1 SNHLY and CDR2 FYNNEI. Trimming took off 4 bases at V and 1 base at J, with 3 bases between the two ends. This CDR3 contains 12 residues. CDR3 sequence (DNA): TGTGCCAGCAGTGCCGGCACAGATACGCAGTATTTT. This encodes CASSAGTDTQYF. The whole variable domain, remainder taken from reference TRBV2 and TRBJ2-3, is EPEVTQTPSHQVTQMGQEVILRCVPISNHLYFYWYRQILGQKVEFLVSFYNNEISEKSEIFDDQFSVERPDGSNFTLKIRSTKLEDSAMYFCASSAGTDTQYFGPGTRLTVL.

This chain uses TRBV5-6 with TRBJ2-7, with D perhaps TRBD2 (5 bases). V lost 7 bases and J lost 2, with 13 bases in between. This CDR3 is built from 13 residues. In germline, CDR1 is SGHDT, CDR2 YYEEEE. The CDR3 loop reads CASGLLVTYEQYF. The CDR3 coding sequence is TGTGCCAGCGGCCTACTAGTAACCTACGAGCAGTACTTC.

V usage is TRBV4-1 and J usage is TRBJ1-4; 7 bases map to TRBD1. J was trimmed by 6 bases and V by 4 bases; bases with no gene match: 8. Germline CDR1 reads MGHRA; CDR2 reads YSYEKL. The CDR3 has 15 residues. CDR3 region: CASSRRDSTYEKLFF. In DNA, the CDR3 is TGCGCCAGCAGCCGCCGGGACAGTACGTATGAAAAACTGTTTTTT.

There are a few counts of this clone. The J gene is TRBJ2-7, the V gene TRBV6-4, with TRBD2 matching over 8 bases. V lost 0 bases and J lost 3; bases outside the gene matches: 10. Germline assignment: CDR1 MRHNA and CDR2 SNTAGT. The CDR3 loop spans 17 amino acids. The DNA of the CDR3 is TGTGCCAGCAGTGACTCCACCAGGGGAGCGGGAGTCTACGAGCAGTACTTC. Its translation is CASSDSTRGAGVYEQYF.

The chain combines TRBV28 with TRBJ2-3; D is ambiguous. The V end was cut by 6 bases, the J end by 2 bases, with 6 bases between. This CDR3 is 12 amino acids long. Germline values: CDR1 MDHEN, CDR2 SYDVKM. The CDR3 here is CASSFTTDTQYF. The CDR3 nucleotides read TGTGCCAGCAGCTTCACCACAGATACGCAGTATTTT. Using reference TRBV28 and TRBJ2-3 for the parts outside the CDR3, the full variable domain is DVKVTQSSRYLVKRTGEKVFLECVQDMDHENMFWYRQDPGLGLRLIYFSYDVKMKEKGDIPEGYSVSREKKERFSLILESASTNQTSMYLCASSFTTDTQYFGPGTRLTVL.

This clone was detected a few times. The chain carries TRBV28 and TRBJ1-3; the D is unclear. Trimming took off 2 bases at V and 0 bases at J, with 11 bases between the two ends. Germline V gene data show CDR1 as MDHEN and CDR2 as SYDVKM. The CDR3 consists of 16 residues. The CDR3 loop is CASSLLRLTSGNTIYF. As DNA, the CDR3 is TGTGCCAGCAGTTTACTCAGGTTAACCTCTGGAAACACCATATATTTT. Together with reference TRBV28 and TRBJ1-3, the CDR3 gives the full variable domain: DVKVTQSSRYLVKRTGEKVFLECVQDMDHENMFWYRQDPGLGLRLIYFSYDVKMKEKGDIPEGYSVSREKKERFSLILESASTNQTSMYLCASSLLRLTSGNTIYFGEGSWLTVV.

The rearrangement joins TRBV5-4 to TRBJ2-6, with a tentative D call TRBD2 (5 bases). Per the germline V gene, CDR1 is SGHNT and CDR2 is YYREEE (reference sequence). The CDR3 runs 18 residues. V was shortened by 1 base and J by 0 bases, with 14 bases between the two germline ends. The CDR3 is CASSLIRAGGSGANVLTF. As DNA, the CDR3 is TGTGCCAGCAGCTTGATTAGGGCAGGAGGCTCTGGGGCCAACGTCCTGACTTTC. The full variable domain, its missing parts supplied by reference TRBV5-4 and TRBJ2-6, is ETGVTQSPTHLIKTRGQQVTLRCSSQSGHNTVSWYQQALGQGPQFIFQYYREEENGRGNFPPRFSGLQFPNYSSELNVNALELDDSALYLCASSLIRAGGSGANVLTFGAGSRLTVL.

CDR3 sequence: CASSLAPGQGLHYGYTF. CDR3 in DNA: TGTGCCAGCAGCTTAGCCCCAGGACAGGGGCTCCACTATGGCTACACCTTC. The chain recombines TRBV7-9 with TRBJ1-2, with TRBD1 identical over 9 bases. The germline CDR1 and CDR2 sequences are SEHNR and FQNEAQ (reference sequence). The trim removed 0 bases at V and 3 bases at J, leaving 8 bases unmatched. The CDR3 spans 17 residues.

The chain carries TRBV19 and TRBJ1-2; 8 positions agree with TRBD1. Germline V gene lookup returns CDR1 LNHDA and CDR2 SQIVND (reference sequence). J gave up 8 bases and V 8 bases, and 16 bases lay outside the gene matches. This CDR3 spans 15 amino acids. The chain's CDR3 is CASSTGTGFLGGYTF. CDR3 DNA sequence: TGTGCCAGTTCGACTGGGACAGGCTTCTTGGGAGGCTACACCTTC.

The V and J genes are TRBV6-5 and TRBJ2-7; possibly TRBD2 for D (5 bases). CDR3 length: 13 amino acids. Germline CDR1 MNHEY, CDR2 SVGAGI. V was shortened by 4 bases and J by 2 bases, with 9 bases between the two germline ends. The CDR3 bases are TGTGCCAGCAGTTTTACCGGGACCTACGAGCAGTACTTC. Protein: CASSFTGTYEQYF.